Included here is one T cell receptor beta chain sequence, with context. There is no known antigen for this receptor. There are no base qualities to consult, and no much larger clone falls within one base. This record comes from a study of control samples from healthy donors and cancer patients (dated by TCRdb to the early 2020s). Taken from cysteine to phenylalanine, the CDR3 has 17 residues. The DNA shown is the 51-base CDR3, in frame from base 1. The germline V end is reduced by 2 bases and the J end by 4 bases; junction bases left unmatched: 11. From a lookup of the germline V gene, CDR1 and CDR2 are WSHSY and SAAADI. Library generation was performed with the immunoSEQ multiplex PCR assay. The table was pulled from immuneACCESS by TCRdb, which kept in-frame rearrangements only. Such tables lose some clones; where checked, under half of the loss comes from unresolved V genes, and the rest has no known cause. For this sample the table gives around 200,000 clones, of which just under 95% were detected only once. Approximately 1.4% of the sample is taken by the ten largest.

This sequence originates from a man over 45 in good health. Sample: blood. The chain joins TRBV10-2 to TRBJ2-1, with TRBD1 identical over 7 junction bases. The nucleotides are TGCGCCAGCAGTGAGACAGGGGCTACCCCTCCTTACAATGAGCAGTTCTTC. Protein translation: CASSETGATPPYNEQFF.